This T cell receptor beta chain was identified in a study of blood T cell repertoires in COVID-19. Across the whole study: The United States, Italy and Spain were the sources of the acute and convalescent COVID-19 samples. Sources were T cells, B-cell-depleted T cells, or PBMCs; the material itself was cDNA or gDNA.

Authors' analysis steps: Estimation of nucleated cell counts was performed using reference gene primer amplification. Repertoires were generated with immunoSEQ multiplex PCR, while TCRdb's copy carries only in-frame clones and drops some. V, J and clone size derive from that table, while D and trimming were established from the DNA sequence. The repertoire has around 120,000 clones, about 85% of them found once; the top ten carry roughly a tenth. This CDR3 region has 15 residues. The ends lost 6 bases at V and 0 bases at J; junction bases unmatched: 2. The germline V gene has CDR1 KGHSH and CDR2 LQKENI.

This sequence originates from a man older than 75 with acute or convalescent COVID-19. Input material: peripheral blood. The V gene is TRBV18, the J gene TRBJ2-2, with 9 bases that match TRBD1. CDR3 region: CASSRQGANTGELFF. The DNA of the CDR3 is TGTGCCAGCTCTCGACAGGGGGCGAACACCGGGGAGCTGTTTTTT.